Sequencing of this TCR beta chain was carried out in a study of blood T cells in healthy people across ages. This clonotype has just a few counts. The use of a sample-barcoded 5' primer and a J-beta primer mix characterized a second PCR of about 7 to 12 cycles. MiXCR, run by TCRdb on the 5' RACE reads, gives a single entry per CDR3 protein. The repertoire consists of hundreds of thousands of distinct CDR3 sequences, with about 30% occurring once and the leading ten covering 15% to 18%. The CDR3 has 17 residues. Germline V CDR1 and CDR2: MNHNY, SVGAGI (reference sequence). V was shortened by 0 bases and J by 1 base, with 15 bases between the two germline ends.

The chain uses TRBV6-6 and TRBJ1-1; D possibly corresponds to TRBD1 (5 bases). What was sequenced was blood. The clonotype comes from an elderly woman in good health. The CDR3 sequence: CASSYSGGVGANTEAFF. The CDR3 region has the DNA TGTGCCAGCAGTTACTCCGGGGGGGTCGGGGCGAACACTGAAGCTTTCTTT.